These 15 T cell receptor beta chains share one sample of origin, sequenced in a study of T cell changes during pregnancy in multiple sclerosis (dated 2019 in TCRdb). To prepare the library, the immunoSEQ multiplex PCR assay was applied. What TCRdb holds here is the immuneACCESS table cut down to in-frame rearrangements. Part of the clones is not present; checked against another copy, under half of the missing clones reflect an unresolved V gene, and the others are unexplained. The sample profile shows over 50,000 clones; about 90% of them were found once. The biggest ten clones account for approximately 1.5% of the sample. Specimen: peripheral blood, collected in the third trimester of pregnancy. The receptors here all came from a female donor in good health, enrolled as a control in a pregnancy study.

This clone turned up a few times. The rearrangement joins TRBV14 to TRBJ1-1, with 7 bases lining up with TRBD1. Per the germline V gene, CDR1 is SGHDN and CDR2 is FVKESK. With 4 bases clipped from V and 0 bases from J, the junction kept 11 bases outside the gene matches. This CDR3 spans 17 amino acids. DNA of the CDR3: TGTGCCAGCAGCCTCCTACCCTTAGGGGGCATGAACACTGAAGCTTTCTTT. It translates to CASSLLPLGGMNTEAFF.

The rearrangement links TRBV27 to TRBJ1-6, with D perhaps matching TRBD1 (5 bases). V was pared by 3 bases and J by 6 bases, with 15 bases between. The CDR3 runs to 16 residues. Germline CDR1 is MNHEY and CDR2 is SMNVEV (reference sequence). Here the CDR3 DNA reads TGTGCCAGCAGTTTTCGGGGGGAAGGTGCTAATTCACCCCTCCACTTT. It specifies CASSFRGEGANSPLHF.

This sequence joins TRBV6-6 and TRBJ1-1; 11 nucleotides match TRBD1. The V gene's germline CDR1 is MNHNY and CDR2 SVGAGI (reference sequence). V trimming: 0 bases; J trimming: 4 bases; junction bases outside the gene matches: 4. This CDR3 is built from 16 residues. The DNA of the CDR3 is TGTGCCAGCAGTTACTCGATTGGACAGGGGGCCACTGAAGCTTTCTTT. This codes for CASSYSIGQGATEAFF.

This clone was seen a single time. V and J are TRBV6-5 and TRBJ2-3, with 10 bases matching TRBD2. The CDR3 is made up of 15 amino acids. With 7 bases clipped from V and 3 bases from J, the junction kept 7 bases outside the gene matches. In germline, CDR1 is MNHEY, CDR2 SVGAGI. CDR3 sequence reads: CASTNSGGRTDTQYF. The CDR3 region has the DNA TGTGCCAGCACCAATAGCGGGGGGCGAACAGATACGCAGTATTTT.

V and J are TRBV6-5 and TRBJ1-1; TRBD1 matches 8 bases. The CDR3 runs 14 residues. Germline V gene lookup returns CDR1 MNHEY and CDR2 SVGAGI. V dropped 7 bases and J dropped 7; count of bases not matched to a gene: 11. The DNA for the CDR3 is TGTGCCAGCAATGCCCAGGGGGCGATTGGTGAAGCTTTCTTT. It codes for CASNAQGAIGEAFF.

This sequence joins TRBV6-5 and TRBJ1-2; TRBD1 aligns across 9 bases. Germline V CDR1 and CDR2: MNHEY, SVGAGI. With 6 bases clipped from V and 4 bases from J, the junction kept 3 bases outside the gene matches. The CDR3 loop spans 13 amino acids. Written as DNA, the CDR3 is TGTGCCAGCAGACGGACAGGGGCCTATGGCTACACCTTC. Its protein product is CASRRTGAYGYTF.

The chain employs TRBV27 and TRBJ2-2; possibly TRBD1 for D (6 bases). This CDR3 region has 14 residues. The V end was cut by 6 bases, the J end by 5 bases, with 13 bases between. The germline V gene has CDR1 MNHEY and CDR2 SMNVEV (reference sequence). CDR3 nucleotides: TGTGCCAGCAGGGACTCAGGGGCGACCGGGGAGCTGTTTTTT. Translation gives CASRDSGATGELFF.

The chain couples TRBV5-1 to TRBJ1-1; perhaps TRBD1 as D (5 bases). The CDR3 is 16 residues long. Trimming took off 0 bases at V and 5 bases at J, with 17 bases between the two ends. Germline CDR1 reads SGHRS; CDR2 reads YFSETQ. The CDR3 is CASSLEPGLVRTEAFF. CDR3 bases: TGCGCCAGCAGCTTGGAGCCAGGGTTGGTCCGGACTGAAGCTTTCTTT.

CDR3 nucleotides: TGTGCCAGCAGCATTGACGACGGGATAAATGAAAAACTGTTTTTT. It specifies CASSIDDGINEKLFF. The chain carries TRBV6-1 and TRBJ1-4, with D unclear. The CDR3 sequence is 15 residues long. The germline gives CDR1 MNHNS, CDR2 SASEGT. Trimming removed 6 bases at V and 5 bases at J, with 16 bases between.

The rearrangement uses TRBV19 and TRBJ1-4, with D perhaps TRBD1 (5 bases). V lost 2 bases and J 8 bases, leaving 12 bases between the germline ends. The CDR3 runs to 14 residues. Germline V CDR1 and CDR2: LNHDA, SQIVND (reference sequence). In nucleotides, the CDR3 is TGTGCCAGTAGTATACAGACAGTAGGGGAAAAACTGTTTTTT. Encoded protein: CASSIQTVGEKLFF.

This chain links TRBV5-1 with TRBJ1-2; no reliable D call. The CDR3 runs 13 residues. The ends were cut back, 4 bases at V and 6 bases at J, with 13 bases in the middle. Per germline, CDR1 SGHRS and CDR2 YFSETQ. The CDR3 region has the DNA TGCGCCAGCAGCCAGGAGGGAGGCCATGGCTACACCTTC. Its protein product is CASSQEGGHGYTF.

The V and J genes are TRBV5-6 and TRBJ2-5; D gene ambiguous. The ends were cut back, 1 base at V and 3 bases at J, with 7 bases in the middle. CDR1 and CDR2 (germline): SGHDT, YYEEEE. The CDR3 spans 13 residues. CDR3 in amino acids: CASSLIAEETQYF. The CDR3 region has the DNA TGTGCCAGCAGCTTGATTGCAGAAGAGACCCAGTACTTC.

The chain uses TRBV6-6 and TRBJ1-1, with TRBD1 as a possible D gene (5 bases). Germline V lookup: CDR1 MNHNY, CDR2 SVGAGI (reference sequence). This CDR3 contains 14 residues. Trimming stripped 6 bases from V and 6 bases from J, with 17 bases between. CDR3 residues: CASRDAGGRPEAFF. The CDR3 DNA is TGTGCCAGCAGAGACGCTGGGGGGAGACCTGAAGCTTTCTTT.

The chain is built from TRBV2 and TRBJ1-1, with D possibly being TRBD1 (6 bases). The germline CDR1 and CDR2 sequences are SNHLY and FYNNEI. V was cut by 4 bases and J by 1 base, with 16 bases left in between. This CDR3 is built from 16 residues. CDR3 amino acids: CASSVGDTPRNTEAFF. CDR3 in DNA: TGTGCCAGCAGTGTCGGGGACACTCCTAGGAACACTGAAGCTTTCTTT.

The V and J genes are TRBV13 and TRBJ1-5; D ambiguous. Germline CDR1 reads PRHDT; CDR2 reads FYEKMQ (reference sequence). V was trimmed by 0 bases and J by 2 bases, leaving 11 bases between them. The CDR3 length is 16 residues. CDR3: CASSLGRAGGNQPQHF. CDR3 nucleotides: TGTGCCAGCAGCTTAGGGCGGGCTGGGGGCAATCAGCCCCAGCATTTT.